These 3 T cell receptor beta chains came from one sample sequenced in a study of tumour-infiltrating T cells in Burkitt lymphoma. Libraries were prepared by immunoSEQ multiplex PCR; TCRdb keeps only in-frame clonotypes and omits some of them. The sample has some 13,000 clones, 75% seen once; the top ten hold 6% to 8%. The sample comprised tumor tissue. All receptors derive from a human donor with diffuse large B-cell lymphoma.

This chain joins TRBV29-1 and TRBJ1-2; D call uncertain. Germline V gene data show CDR1 as SQVTM and CDR2 as ANQGSEA. CDR3 length: 12 amino acids. V lost 4 bases, J lost 1 base, and 7 bases lay in between. This CDR3 reads CSVGANNYGYTF. CDR3 nucleotides: TGCAGCGTTGGAGCTAATAACTATGGCTACACCTTC.

The chain couples TRBV7-9 to TRBJ2-1; D is unclear. CDR1 and CDR2 from the germline V gene are SEHNR and FQNEAQ (reference sequence). Trimming pared 1 base from V and 6 bases from J, leaving 4 bases between. CDR3 length: 12 residues. CDR3 loop: CASSLVLNEQFF. In DNA, the CDR3 is TGTGCCAGCAGCTTAGTCCTCAATGAGCAGTTCTTC. The variable domain in full, with the rest retrieved from reference TRBV7-9 and TRBJ2-1, is DTGVSQNPRHKITKRGQNVTFRCDPISEHNRLYWYRQTLGQGPEFLTYFQNEAQLEKSRLLSDRFSAERPKGSFSTLEIQRTEQGDSAMYLCASSLVLNEQFFGPGTRLTVL.

This clone is termed medium-sized. The J gene is TRBJ2-2, the V gene TRBV4-1; D uncertain. Trimming removed 7 bases at V and 0 bases at J, with 9 bases between. The CDR3 consists of 14 residues. CDR1 and CDR2 from the germline V gene are MGHRA and YSYEKL. As DNA, the CDR3 is TGCGCCAGCAATCAGCTGGCGAACACCGGGGAGCTGTTTTTT. Its translation is CASNQLANTGELFF.